The present T cell receptor beta chain was sequenced within a study of graft-versus-host responses after intestinal transplantation. Overall study: Multivisceral, liver-intestinal, or isolated intestinal transplants were given to recipients. The whole recipient group had anti-thymocyte globulin induction followed by tacrolimus and steroids for two to three years.

Points on this clone: Its antigen remains unidentified.

Study-level findings and limits: Graft-donor T cell macrochimerism in patients accompanied high graft-versus-host to host-versus-graft clonal ratios in allografts.

Sequenced by immunoSEQ multiplex PCR; TCRdb stores in-frame clones only, minus some. The sample lists 100,000 or so clones, more than 75% occurring once. The TCR sequence derives from a human donor who was the organ donor for an intestinal transplant. The sequencing used unstimulated CD4+ T cells sorted from spleen or lymph node cells, collected before transplant.

The CDR3 region is CAWGQLATDTQYF. The CDR3 nucleotides are TGTGCCTGGGGACAGTTAGCCACAGATACGCAGTATTTT. The chain employs TRBV30 and TRBJ2-3, with a possible D match to TRBD1 (6 bases). There are 13 residues in the CDR3. Looked up from germline, CDR1 is GTSNPN and CDR2 is SVGIG (reference sequence). Trimming removed 5 bases at V and 2 bases at J, with 11 bases between. Drawing the rest from reference TRBV30 and TRBJ2-3, the complete variable domain is SQTIHQWPATLVQPVGSPLSLECTVEGTSNPNLYWYRQAAGRGLQLLFYSVGIGQISSEVPQNLSASRPQDRQFILSSKKLLLSDSGFYLCAWGQLATDTQYFGPGTRLTVL.